This T cell receptor beta chain was profiled in a study of early T cells in non-severe SARS-CoV-2 infection. TCRdb redid the calling of the 5' RACE reads with MiXCR, one entry per CDR3 protein. The sample holds approximately 69,000 distinct CDR3 sequences; approximately 12% are singletons and the top ten take around 4.3%. Unmatched junction bases numbered 4, after V lost 0 bases and J lost 1 base. CDR1 and CDR2 (germline): SGHKS, YYEKEE (reference sequence). The CDR3 is made up of 16 amino acids. This sequence joins TRBV5-5 and TRBJ1-1, with TRBD1 identical over 9 bases. The sample comprised whole blood. The receptor comes from an adult who was a healthcare worker with PCR-confirmed SARS-CoV-2 infection or an uninfected control (not recorded which). The CDR3 region has the DNA TGTGCCAGCAGCTTGGGGACAGGGGCATGGAACACTGAAGCTTTCTTT. Translating it yields CASSLGTGAWNTEAFF.